The 31 T cell receptor beta chains reported below all come from one sample, sequenced in a study of memory B cells and T cells in multiple sclerosis. Their target antigens are unknown. Stimulus-free culture yielded autoproliferating CFSE-dim and non-proliferating CFSE-high T cells, each sequenced separately. Cultures began with about 4.6x10^7 CFSE-labeled PBMCs, unstimulated for 7 to 8 days, with replicate wells pooled. Method: immunoSEQ multiplex PCR; TCRdb's copy keeps in-frame clones and lacks some. The repertoire holds roughly 30,000 clones, with approximately 85% as singletons. Sequencing was performed on PBMCs from blood kept in culture. These TCRs come from a human donor with multiple sclerosis.

The table lists this clone with a few counts. V and J are TRBV10-3 and TRBJ2-7, with D maybe TRBD1 (6 bases). Germline lookup yields CDR1 ENHRY and CDR2 SYGVKD. V lost 6 bases and J lost 2, with 11 bases in between. The CDR3 covers 13 residues. CDR3 residues: CAIRDRLTYEQYF. The CDR3 bases are TGTGCCATCAGGGACAGACTTACCTACGAGCAGTACTTC.

This chain joins TRBV27 and TRBJ2-7; weak D call: TRBD1 (6 bases). The germline CDR1 and CDR2 sequences are MNHEY and SMNVEV (reference sequence). Trimming took 5 bases from V and 0 from J, leaving 11 bases between them. This CDR3 spans 14 amino acids. CDR3 loop: CASSPQGTSYEQYF. The CDR3 coding sequence is TGTGCCAGCAGTCCTCAGGGGACCTCCTACGAGCAGTACTTC.

In its sample, this clone was seen a few times. V is TRBV6-4 and J is TRBJ1-1, with TRBD1 identical over 7 bases. CDR3 length: 15 residues. Unmatched junction bases numbered 5, after V lost 3 bases and J lost 1 base. The V gene's germline CDR1 is MRHNA and CDR2 SNTAGT. DNA for the CDR3: TGTGCCAGCAGTGAGGGGGGACAGTGGAACACTGAAGCTTTCTTT. Its translation is CASSEGGQWNTEAFF.

This rearrangement joins TRBV2 to TRBJ2-7; no clear D gene. Trimming removed 4 bases at V and 0 bases at J, with 13 bases between. From germline, CDR1 is SNHLY and CDR2 FYNNEI. The CDR3 consists of 15 residues. CDR3 region: CASSVGLGLSYEQYF. CDR3 nucleotides: TGTGCCAGCAGTGTCGGGCTAGGGCTCTCCTACGAGCAGTACTTC.

CDR3 bases: TGTGCCAGCACACCCGGGACTTTTTCCTACGAGCAGTACTTC. The encoded protein is CASTPGTFSYEQYF. The chain uses TRBV9 and TRBJ2-7, with a weak D call TRBD2 (6 bases). V lost 6 bases, J lost 1 base, and 14 bases lay in between. Looked up from germline, CDR1 is SGDLS and CDR2 is YYNGEE. The CDR3 consists of 14 residues. Full variable domain (outside the CDR3, taken from reference TRBV9 and TRBJ2-7): DSGVTQTPKHLITATGQRVTLRCSPRSGDLSVYWYQQSLDQGLQFLIQYYNGEERAKGNILERFSAQQFPDLHSELNLSSLELGDSALYFCASTPGTFSYEQYFGPGTRLTVT.

V is TRBV6-1 and J is TRBJ2-5; no definite D call. The CDR3 has 13 amino acids. V dropped 6 bases and J dropped 1 base, with 9 bases sitting between them. The germline gives CDR1 MNHNS, CDR2 SASEGT. The CDR3 loop reads CASSKTFQETQYF. CDR3 nucleotide sequence: TGTGCCAGCAGCAAGACGTTCCAAGAGACCCAGTACTTC.

The J gene is TRBJ2-3, the V gene TRBV9; 11 bases match TRBD2. Germline V gene lookup returns CDR1 SGDLS and CDR2 YYNGEE. The trim removed 3 bases at V and 2 bases at J, leaving 2 bases unmatched. The CDR3 consists of 15 residues. DNA for the CDR3: TGTGCCAGCAGCGCTAGCGGGGGGAACACAGATACGCAGTATTTT. It is translated as CASSASGGNTDTQYF.

V usage is TRBV28 and J usage is TRBJ2-7; D possibly corresponds to TRBD2 (6 bases). V dropped 6 bases and J dropped 0 bases, with 21 bases sitting between them. The germline gives CDR1 MDHEN, CDR2 SYDVKM. This CDR3 contains 17 residues. The CDR3 sequence is CASRPLGGTPSSYEQYF. CDR3 in DNA: TGTGCCAGCAGACCCTTAGGAGGGACTCCGAGCTCCTACGAGCAGTACTTC.

The rearrangement links TRBV10-3 to TRBJ2-2; TRBD2 aligns across 10 bases. The J segment lost 6 bases and the V segment lost 2 bases, leaving 6 bases of the junction unmatched. Looked up from germline, CDR1 is ENHRY and CDR2 is SYGVKD. This CDR3 spans 16 amino acids. The chain's CDR3 is CAISEGVAGGAGELFF. CDR3 DNA sequence: TGTGCCATCAGTGAGGGAGTAGCGGGGGGCGCCGGGGAGCTGTTTTTT.

This clone appeared a few times. Germline is not matched at one junction end, which may reflect a read error. V and J are TRBV19 and TRBJ1-2; TRBD1 matches 8 bases. The CDR3 spans 13 residues. Germline CDR1 LNHDA, CDR2 SQIVND (reference sequence). This CDR3 reads CASSIPRTGRMAF. The CDR3 DNA reads TGTGCCAGTAGTATTCCGAGGACAGGGCGGATGGCCTTC.

V and J are TRBV6-1 and TRBJ2-1; 10 bases are shared with TRBD2. The CDR3 has 15 residues. CDR1 MNHNS and CDR2 SASEGT come from the germline V gene. Unmatched junction bases numbered 6, after V lost 6 bases and J lost 4 bases. This chain's CDR3 is CASRKGLAVYNEQFF. The CDR3 DNA sequence: TGTGCCAGCAGGAAAGGACTAGCGGTGTACAATGAGCAGTTCTTC.

The V gene is TRBV6-1, the J gene TRBJ2-2; TRBD2 agrees at 12 bases. The V gene end was trimmed by 4 bases and the J gene end by 6 bases; junction bases not matched to a gene: 6. Germline-derived CDR1 and CDR2 are MNHNS and SASEGT. This CDR3 has 16 residues. The CDR3 sequence: CASSARLAGVAGELFF. The CDR3 DNA sequence: TGTGCCAGCAGTGCAAGACTAGCGGGAGTGGCCGGGGAGCTGTTTTTT.

This clone was detected once. The chain uses TRBV7-6 and TRBJ2-7; 7 bases are shared with TRBD2. CDR1 and CDR2 from the germline V gene are SGHVS and FNYEAQ. This CDR3 has 16 amino acids. Losses at the gene ends were 2 bases for V and 6 bases for J; bases not matched to a gene: 13. The chain's CDR3 is CASSLPGLVQPSEQYF. DNA of the CDR3: TGTGCCAGCAGCTTACCCGGACTAGTGCAACCTTCCGAGCAGTACTTC.

This chain connects TRBV1 to TRBJ2-7. TRBV1 is listed as a pseudogene. There are 15 residues in the CDR3. The CDR3 DNA reads TGCACCAGCAGCCCTCCCGTGGGGGAGTCCTACGAGCAGTACTTC. Protein: CTSSPPVGESYEQYF.

This chain joins TRBV19 and TRBJ1-4; 9 bases line up with TRBD1. The CDR3 sequence is 14 residues long. Losses at the gene ends were 6 bases for V and 7 bases for J; bases not matched to a gene: 6. CDR1 and CDR2 (germline): LNHDA, SQIVND (reference sequence). The CDR3 DNA is TGTGCCAGTAGGGGGGGACAGGGACGTGAAAAACTGTTTTTT. This gives the protein CASRGGQGREKLFF.

The chain is built from TRBV5-1 and TRBJ1-2; 10 bases are a match to TRBD1. CDR3 length equals 14 residues. In germline, CDR1 is SGHRS, CDR2 YFSETQ. V trimming: 0 bases; J trimming: 5 bases; junction bases outside the gene matches: 1. Here the CDR3 DNA reads TGCGCCAGCAGCTTGGGACAGGGGGCGTATGGCTACACCTTC. This gives the protein CASSLGQGAYGYTF.

The chain is built from TRBV7-2 and TRBJ1-2; D gene unclear. The CDR3 covers 13 residues. Trimming stripped 2 bases from V and 5 bases from J, with 9 bases between. From germline, CDR1 is SGHTA and CDR2 FQGNSA. CDR3 DNA sequence: TGTGCCAGCAGCTTAAGTAACGGATATGGCTACACCTTC. It specifies CASSLSNGYGYTF.

J is TRBJ1-4 and V is TRBV15; D is unclear. The germline V and J ends were trimmed by 4 bases and 8 bases, with 14 bases remaining between them. The germline CDR1 and CDR2 sequences are LNHNV and YYDKDF (reference sequence). The CDR3 extends over 14 amino acids. The CDR3 spells CATSISGSYEKLFF. The CDR3 DNA reads as TGTGCCACCAGCATCTCGGGTTCATACGAAAAACTGTTTTTT.

The V gene is TRBV9, the J gene TRBJ2-3; 9 nucleotides match TRBD2. The germline gives CDR1 SGDLS, CDR2 YYNGEE. The CDR3 is 14 residues long. Germline trimming cut 3 bases from V and 7 bases from J; bases unmatched to any gene: 6. CDR3 loop: CASSGTSVTYTQYF. The CDR3 DNA is TGTGCCAGCAGCGGGACTAGCGTTACATATACGCAGTATTTT.

CDR3 region: CASSLGPGNEQFF. In DNA, the CDR3 is TGCGCCAGCAGCTTGGGGCCGGGAAATGAGCAGTTCTTC. The V gene is TRBV5-1, the J gene TRBJ2-1; perhaps TRBD2 as D (5 bases). Between the trimmed V and J ends, which lost 0 bases and 7 bases, there was a span of 8 bases. The V gene's germline CDR1 is SGHRS and CDR2 YFSETQ. The CDR3 runs to 13 residues. Based on the CDR3 plus reference TRBV5-1 and TRBJ2-1, the full variable domain is KAGVTQTPRYLIKTRGQQVTLSCSPISGHRSVSWYQQTPGQGLQFLFEYFSETQRNKGNFPGRFSGRQFSNSRSEMNVSTLELGDSALYLCASSLGPGNEQFFGPGTRLTVL.

The chain employs TRBV7-9 and TRBJ2-7; D may be TRBD1 (6 bases). There are 14 residues in the CDR3. Germline V gene data show CDR1 as SEHNR and CDR2 as FQNEAQ (reference sequence). Between the trimmed V and J ends, which lost 3 bases and 2 bases, there was a span of 11 bases. The CDR3 nucleotides read TGTGCCAGCAGCTTTCTGGGGGCAGCCTACGAGCAGTACTTC. Translated, it gives CASSFLGAAYEQYF.

This chain uses TRBV25-1 with TRBJ1-5, with no clear D. Between the trimmed V and J ends, which lost 1 base and 6 bases, there was a span of 13 bases. Per germline, CDR1 MGHDK and CDR2 SYGVNS. The CDR3 consists of 15 residues. The DNA of the CDR3 is TGTGCCAGCAGTGAATCCGGAGGGTTCGGTCAGCCCCAGCATTTT. Its protein product is CASSESGGFGQPQHF.

The chain combines TRBV5-1 with TRBJ2-3, with TRBD2 matching over 14 bases. J was trimmed by 4 bases and V by 6 bases; bases with no gene match: 4. The CDR3 is made up of 15 amino acids. Per the germline V gene, CDR1 is SGHRS and CDR2 is YFSETQ. CDR3 sequence reads: CASTGLAGVSDTQYF. CDR3 in DNA: TGCGCCAGCACGGGACTAGCGGGAGTTTCAGATACGCAGTATTTT. The whole variable domain, remainder taken from reference TRBV5-1 and TRBJ2-3, is KAGVTQTPRYLIKTRGQQVTLSCSPISGHRSVSWYQQTPGQGLQFLFEYFSETQRNKGNFPGRFSGRQFSNSRSEMNVSTLELGDSALYLCASTGLAGVSDTQYFGPGTRLTVL.

The V call is TRBV19, the J call TRBJ2-1; 10 positions agree with TRBD2. CDR1 is LNHDA, CDR2 SQIVND, per germline (reference sequence). The V segment lost 5 bases and the J segment 6 bases; nucleotides outside the gene matches: 10. The CDR3 is made up of 16 amino acids. CDR3 sequence: CASSSRTSGYFNEQFF. The CDR3 DNA sequence: TGTGCCAGTAGTTCCAGGACTAGCGGTTACTTCAATGAGCAGTTCTTC.

This clone occurred once. This chain links TRBV4-1 with TRBJ2-7; maybe TRBD1 (6 bases). Germline values: CDR1 MGHRA, CDR2 YSYEKL. V was pared by 4 bases and J by 3 bases, with 22 bases between. The CDR3 contains 17 residues. The DNA of the CDR3 is TGCGCCAGCAGCCCTCAGGGGTCCTCCTCGGGGCACTACGAGCAGTACTTC. This codes for CASSPQGSSSGHYEQYF.

The chain carries TRBV5-1 and TRBJ1-4, with 8 bases fitting TRBD1. Germline V CDR1 and CDR2: SGHRS, YFSETQ. The CDR3 sequence is 17 residues long. The ends lost 4 bases at V and 8 bases at J; junction bases unmatched: 16. CDR3 coding DNA: TGCGCCAGCAGCCATGGACAGGGACATCCACATGGGGAAAAACTGTTTTTT. This translates into CASSHGQGHPHGEKLFF.

The chain combines TRBV7-2 with TRBJ2-5, with no clear D. V was shortened by 7 bases and J by 2 bases, with 14 bases between the two germline ends. The CDR3 totals 14 residues. Germline CDR1 reads SGHTA; CDR2 reads FQGNSA. In DNA, the CDR3 is TGTGCCAGCACCGCCCACGGTCCACAAGAGACCCAGTACTTC. Translation: CASTAHGPQETQYF. Full variable domain (remainder filled in from reference TRBV7-2 and TRBJ2-5): GAGVSQSPSNKVTEKGKDVELRCDPISGHTALYWYRQSLGQGLEFLIYFQGNSAPDKSGLPSDRFSAERTGGSVSTLTIQRTQQEDSAVYLCASTAHGPQETQYFGPGTRLLVL.

The CDR3: CASSSQGEHEAFF. The CDR3 nucleotides read TGTGCCAGCAGCTCTCAGGGGGAGCATGAAGCTTTCTTT. The genes are TRBV5-6 and TRBJ1-1; 7 bases line up with TRBD1. This CDR3 region has 13 residues. V lost 3 bases and J lost 7; bases outside the gene matches: 6. Germline V gene data show CDR1 as SGHDT and CDR2 as YYEEEE.

The rearrangement joins TRBV6-5 to TRBJ1-1, with 9 positions matching TRBD1. The CDR3 extends over 14 amino acids. CDR1 is MNHEY, CDR2 SVGAGI, per germline. The V and J ends lost 10 bases and 4 bases, in that order; junction bases with no gene match: 10. CDR3 DNA: TGTGCCACCCCACGGGACAGGGAGGGCACTGAAGCTTTCTTT. It translates to CATPRDREGTEAFF.

The chain joins TRBV28 to TRBJ2-2; 12 nucleotides align to TRBD1. Trimming removed 2 bases from V and 6 bases from J; junction bases left unmatched: 4. The germline gives CDR1 MDHEN, CDR2 SYDVKM. The CDR3 runs 16 residues. The CDR3 reads CASSLPGQGASGELFF. Written as DNA, the CDR3 is TGTGCCAGCAGTTTACCGGGACAGGGGGCTTCCGGGGAGCTGTTTTTT.

This chain links TRBV2 with TRBJ1-5, with D uncertain. The germline V gene has CDR1 SNHLY and CDR2 FYNNEI. The CDR3 sequence is 17 residues long. V was pared by 4 bases and J by 2 bases, with 18 bases between. CDR3 nucleotides: TGTGCCAGCAGTGGTGTCGGGCAGAGTACGGGCAATCAGCCCCAGCATTTT. It encodes CASSGVGQSTGNQPQHF. Combining the CDR3 with reference TRBV2 and TRBJ1-5 gives the whole variable domain EPEVTQTPSHQVTQMGQEVILRCVPISNHLYFYWYRQILGQKVEFLVSFYNNEISEKSEIFDDQFSVERPDGSNFTLKIRSTKLEDSAMYFCASSGVGQSTGNQPQHFGDGTRLSIL.